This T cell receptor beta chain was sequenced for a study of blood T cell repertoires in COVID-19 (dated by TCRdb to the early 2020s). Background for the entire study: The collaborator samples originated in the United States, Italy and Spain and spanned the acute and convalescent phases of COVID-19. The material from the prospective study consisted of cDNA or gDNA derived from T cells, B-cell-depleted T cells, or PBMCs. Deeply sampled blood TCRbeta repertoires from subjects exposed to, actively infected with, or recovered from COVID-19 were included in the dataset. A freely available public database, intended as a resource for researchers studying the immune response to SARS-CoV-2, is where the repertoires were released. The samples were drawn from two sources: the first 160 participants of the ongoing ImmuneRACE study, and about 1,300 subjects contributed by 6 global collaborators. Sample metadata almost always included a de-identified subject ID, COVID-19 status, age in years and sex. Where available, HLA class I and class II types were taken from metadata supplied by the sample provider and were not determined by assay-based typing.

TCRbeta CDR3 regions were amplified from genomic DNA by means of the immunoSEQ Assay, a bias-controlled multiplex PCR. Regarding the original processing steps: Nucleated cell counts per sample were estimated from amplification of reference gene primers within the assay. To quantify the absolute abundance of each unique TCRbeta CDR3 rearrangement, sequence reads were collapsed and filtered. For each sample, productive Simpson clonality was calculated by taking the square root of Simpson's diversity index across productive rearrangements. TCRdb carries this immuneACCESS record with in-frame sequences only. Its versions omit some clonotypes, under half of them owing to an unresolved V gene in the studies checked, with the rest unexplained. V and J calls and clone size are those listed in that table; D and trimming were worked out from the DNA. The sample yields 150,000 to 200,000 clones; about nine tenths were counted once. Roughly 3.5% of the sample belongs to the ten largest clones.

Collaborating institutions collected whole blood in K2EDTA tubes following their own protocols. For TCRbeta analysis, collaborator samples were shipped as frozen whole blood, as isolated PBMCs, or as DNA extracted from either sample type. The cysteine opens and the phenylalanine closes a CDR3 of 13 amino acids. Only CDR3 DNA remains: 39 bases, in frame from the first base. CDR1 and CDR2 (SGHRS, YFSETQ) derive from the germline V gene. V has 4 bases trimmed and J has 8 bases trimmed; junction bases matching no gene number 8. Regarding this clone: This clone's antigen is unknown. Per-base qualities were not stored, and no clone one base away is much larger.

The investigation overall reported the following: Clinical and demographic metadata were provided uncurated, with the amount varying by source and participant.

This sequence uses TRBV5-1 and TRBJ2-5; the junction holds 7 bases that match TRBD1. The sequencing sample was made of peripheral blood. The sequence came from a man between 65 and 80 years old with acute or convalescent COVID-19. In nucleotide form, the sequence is TGCGCCAGCAGCCCCGGGACAGAGACTACCCAGTACTTC. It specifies CASSPGTETTQYF.